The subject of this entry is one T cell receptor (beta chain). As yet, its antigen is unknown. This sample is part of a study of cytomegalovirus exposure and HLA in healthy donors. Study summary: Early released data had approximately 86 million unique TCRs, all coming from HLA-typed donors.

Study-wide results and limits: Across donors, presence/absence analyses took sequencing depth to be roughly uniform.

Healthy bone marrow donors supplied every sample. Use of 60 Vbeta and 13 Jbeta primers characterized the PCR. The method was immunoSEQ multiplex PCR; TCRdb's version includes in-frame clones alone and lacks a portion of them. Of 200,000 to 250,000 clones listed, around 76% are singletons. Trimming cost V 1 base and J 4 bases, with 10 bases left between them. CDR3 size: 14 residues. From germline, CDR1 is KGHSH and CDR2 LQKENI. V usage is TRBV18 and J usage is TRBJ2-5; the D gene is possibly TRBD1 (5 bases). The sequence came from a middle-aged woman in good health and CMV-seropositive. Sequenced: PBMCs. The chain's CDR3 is CASSPQGIGETQYF. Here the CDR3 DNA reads TGTGCCAGCTCACCACAGGGGATAGGAGAGACCCAGTACTTC. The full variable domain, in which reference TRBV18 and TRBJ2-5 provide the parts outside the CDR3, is NAGVMQNPRHLVRRRGQEARLRCSPMKGHSHVYWYRQLPEEGLKFMVYLQKENIIDESGMPKERFSAEFPKEGPSILRIQQVVRGDSAAYFCASSPQGIGETQYFGPGTRLLVL.